Presented here are 3 T cell receptor beta chains from one specimen sequenced in a study of cytomegalovirus exposure and HLA in healthy donors. PCR used 60 Vbeta primers and 13 Jbeta primers. Assay: immunoSEQ multiplex PCR; the TCRdb copy retains only in-frame clones and omits some. The sample has fewer than 250,000 clones; 85% to 90% are singletons. Sequenced input: PBMCs. The receptors stem from a woman between 18 and 30 years old in good health and CMV-seronegative.

The chain uses TRBV27 and TRBJ2-7; the match to TRBD1 covers 11 bases. CDR3 length equals 14 residues. V dropped 6 bases and J dropped 4; count of bases not matched to a gene: 5. Germline V gene data show CDR1 as MNHEY and CDR2 as SMNVEV (reference sequence). The CDR3 bases are TGTGCCAGCAGATTAGGACAGGGGGCTTACGAGCAGTACTTC. Its translation is CASRLGQGAYEQYF.

This clone is a singleton in its sample. The V and J genes are TRBV30 and TRBJ2-7; 9 nucleotides line up with TRBD1. The V gene's germline CDR1 is GTSNPN and CDR2 SVGIG (reference sequence). The CDR3 sequence is 12 residues long. With V trimmed by 5 bases and J by 4 bases, 3 bases remained unmatched. The CDR3 DNA reads TGTGCCTGGGGACAGGGGACGTACGAGCAGTACTTC. Its translation: CAWGQGTYEQYF.

The chain combines TRBV6-1 with TRBJ1-1; 9 bases line up with TRBD1. The CDR3 loop spans 14 amino acids. With V trimmed by 3 bases and J by 5 bases, 4 bases remained unmatched. Germline lookup yields CDR1 MNHNS and CDR2 SASEGT. Here the CDR3 DNA reads TGTGCCAGCAGTGAGGGGACAGGGAATACTGAAGCTTTCTTT. It specifies CASSEGTGNTEAFF.